The subject of this entry is one T cell receptor (beta chain). The data were taken from a study of blood T cells in healthy people across ages. Combining a sample-barcoded 5' primer with a J-beta primer mix, a second PCR ran for roughly 7 to 11 cycles. TCRdb re-called the 5' RACE reads through MiXCR, storing one row per CDR3 protein. The table has hundreds of thousands of distinct CDR3 sequences, about 56% seen once; the top ten hold 20% to 30%. The CDR3 is made up of 15 amino acids. CDR1 is SGHTA, CDR2 FQGNSA, per germline. Germline trimming cut 5 bases from V and 5 bases from J; bases unmatched to any gene: 8.

The material sequenced was blood. The receptor was isolated from a man aged 35-49 years in good health. This chain links TRBV7-2 with TRBJ2-5; 10 bases are a match to TRBD2. CDR3 in DNA: TGTGCCAGCAGCCCCGCTAGCGGGAGTACGGAGACCCAGTACTTC. Its translation is CASSPASGSTETQYF.